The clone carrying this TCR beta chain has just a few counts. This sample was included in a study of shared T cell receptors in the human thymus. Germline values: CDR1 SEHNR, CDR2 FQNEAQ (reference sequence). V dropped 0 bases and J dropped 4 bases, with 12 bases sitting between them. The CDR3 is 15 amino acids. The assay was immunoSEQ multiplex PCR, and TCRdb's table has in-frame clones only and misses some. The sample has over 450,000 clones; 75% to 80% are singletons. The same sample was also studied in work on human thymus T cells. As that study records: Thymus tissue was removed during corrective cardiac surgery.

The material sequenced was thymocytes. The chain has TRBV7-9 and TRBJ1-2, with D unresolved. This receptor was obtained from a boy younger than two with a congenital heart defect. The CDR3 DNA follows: TGTGCCAGCAGCTTAGCGTTGCGGCAGACCTATGGCTACACCTTC. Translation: CASSLALRQTYGYTF.